This TCR beta chain emerged from a study of control samples from healthy donors and cancer patients (dated by TCRdb to 2018 to 2020). This clone has a single count. What this receptor recognizes is not known. There are no base qualities to consult, and no much larger clone falls within one base. Libraries were made using the immunoSEQ multiplex PCR assay. TCRdb retrieved this table from immuneACCESS and kept in-frame rearrangements only. Not all clones are present; in checked studies, unresolved V genes account for under half, and no reason is known for the remainder. Recorded for this sample are tens of thousands of clones; around 90% of them occurred a single time. The ten largest clones take up about an eighth of the sample. The CDR3 spans 14 residues, from the cysteine through the phenylalanine. Solely the CDR3 DNA is kept, with 42 bases framed from the first base. CDR1 and CDR2, per the germline V gene, are SGHVS and FQNEAQ. The junction carries 9 bases between V and J, which are trimmed by 0 bases and 3 bases respectively.

The sequence joins TRBV7-8 to TRBJ2-7; the D gene assignment is ambiguous. The source of this sequence is a woman in her 70s in good health. Sequenced material: blood. DNA sequence: TGTGCCAGCAGCTTAGCCCTGAACCTCTACGAGCAGTACTTC. Translated, this gives CASSLALNLYEQYF.